These T cell receptor beta chains were read from a single sample in a study of cytomegalovirus exposure and HLA in healthy donors. Only in-frame clones appear in the TCRdb table, and some are missing; sequencing was by immunoSEQ multiplex PCR. There are about 180,000 clones in the sample; around 75% occur only once, and over 2.5% lies in the top ten. Sequenced material: PBMCs. These receptors all stem from a female donor in good health and CMV-seronegative. CDR3s include the opening cysteine and the closing phenylalanine or tryptophan. The order of the fields is D gene, J gene, V gene, clone size, CDR3 DNA, CDR3 protein. A D gene is named only where the DNA matches it firmly. Size values are once, few and many counts, or a class for expanded clones, and some rows have none.

>NA|TRBJ2-1|TRBV6-4|few
TGTGCCAGCAGCCGGGACAACTACAATGAGCAGTTCTTC
CASSRDNYNEQFF
>NA|TRBJ1-1|TRBV7-2|NA
TGTGCCAGCAGCTTCAGGGGAGCTTTCTTT
CASSFRGAFF
>TRBD2|TRBJ2-1|TRBV15|NA
TGTGCCACCAGCAGAGCGGCCCTAGCGGGGGACAATGAGCAGTTCTTC
CATSRAALAGDNEQFF
>NA|TRBJ2-7|TRBV20-1|NA
TGCAGTGCCACCAGGTCCTACGAGCAGTACTTC
CSATRSYEQYF
>TRBD2|TRBJ2-1|TRBV14|NA
TGTGCCAGCAGCCTAGCGGGGGCGGGGTACAATGAGCAGTTCTTC
CASSLAGAGYNEQFF
>TRBD1|TRBJ1-4|TRBV13|NA
TGTGCCAGCAGTCGCCCGGGGACAGGGGAAAAACTGTTTTTT
CASSRPGTGEKLFF
>NA|TRBJ1-6|TRBV27|few
TGTGCCAGCAGTTTGGGCCTGGGGCTGACCAATTCACCCCTCCACTTT
CASSLGLGLTNSPLHF
>TRBD1|TRBJ2-7|TRBV6-1|NA
TGTGCCAGCAGTTTGCAGGGGGCCTACGAGCAGTACTTC
CASSLQGAYEQYF
>TRBD1|TRBJ2-7|TRBV11-2|NA
TGTGCCAGCAGCCCCTCCCCAGGGGGTTTCTACGAGCAGTACTTC
CASSPSPGGFYEQYF
>TRBD1|TRBJ2-7|TRBV5-1|NA
TGCGCCAGCAGCTGGGGACAGTCCTACGAGCAGTACTTC
CASSWGQSYEQYF
>NA|TRBJ1-4|TRBV13|NA
TGTGCCAGCAGCTTAGGTCGGGGGGATTATGAAAAACTGTTTTTT
CASSLGRGDYEKLFF
>TRBD1|TRBJ2-2|TRBV6-5|few
TGTGCCAGCAGCCGGGACAGGGAGGGGGGGGAGCTGTTTTTT
CASSRDREGGELFF
>NA|TRBJ2-5|TRBV7-3|NA
TGTGCCAGCAGCCCAGGTGCGACTAGGCAAGAGACCCAGTACTTC
CASSPGATRQETQYF
>NA|TRBJ1-2|TRBV5-5|NA
TGTGCCAGCAGCTTGGGGCACGCGGGGGACTATGGCTACACCTTC
CASSLGHAGDYGYTF
>NA|TRBJ2-7|TRBV7-7|once
TGTGCTAGCAGCCCGCCGGGGGTCCACGAGCAGTACTTC
CASSPPGVHEQYF
>TRBD2|TRBJ2-1|TRBV4-3|once
TGCGCCAGCAGCCAAGGTGGGACTAGCGGGAGTTACAATGAGCAGTTCTTC
CASSQGGTSGSYNEQFF
>TRBD1|TRBJ2-6|TRBV7-2|NA
TGTGCCAGCAGCTACTACAGGGGGCGAGAAACTTCTGGGGCCAACGTCCTGACTTTC
CASSYYRGRETSGANVLTF
>NA|TRBJ2-3|TRBV19|NA
TGTGCCAGTAGTCCCGGACTCACAGATACGCAGTATTTT
CASSPGLTDTQYF
>TRBD2|TRBJ2-3|TRBV30|NA
TGTGCCTCAGGTAGCGGGGGCCGGGGGGATACGCAGTATTTT
CASGSGGRGDTQYF
>NA|TRBJ1-1|TRBV4-1|NA
TGCGCCAGCAGGATGGGAGGTGAAGCTTTCTTT
CASRMGGEAFF
>NA|TRBJ2-2|TRBV6-1|NA
TGTGCCAGCAGTTCGACGGACACTGGGGAGCTGTTTTTT
CASSSTDTGELFF
>NA|TRBJ1-5|TRBV19|NA
TGTGCCAGTAGTATCGCGGCAGGGCCTCAGCCCCAGCATTTT
CASSIAAGPQPQHF
>TRBD2|TRBJ2-1|TRBV7-3|NA
TGTGCCAGCAGCACCCGAAGGACTAGCGGGATAAATGAGCAGTTCTTC
CASSTRRTSGINEQFF
>NA|TRBJ2-7|TRBV9|NA
TGTGCCAGCAGCGTAGGGGCCGGTGTCCACGAGCAGTACTTC
CASSVGAGVHEQYF
>NA|TRBJ1-2|TRBV30|NA
TGTGCCTGGAGTGGAGCTTCCTTAGGCTACACCTTC
CAWSGASLGYTF
>NA|TRBJ1-1|TRBV11-2|NA
TGTGCCAGCAGGGGGACACTTGGAACTGAAGCTTTCTTT
CASRGTLGTEAFF
>TRBD1|TRBJ1-2|TRBV4-1|NA
TGCGCCAGCAGCCCGGTCGGGACAGGGGGGAGAGGTGGTGGCTACACCTTC
CASSPVGTGGRGGGYTF
>NA|TRBJ2-3|TRBV5-8|NA
TGTGCCAGCACCAAAGACATCACAGATACGCAGTATTTT
CASTKDITDTQYF
>NA|TRBJ1-1|TRBV6-5|NA
TGTGCCAGCAGTTACAAAGGGAGCACTGAAGCTTTCTTT
CASSYKGSTEAFF
>NA|TRBJ2-5|TRBV5-1|NA
TGCGCCAGCAGCTTGGGGGGCAGGCCCCAAGAGACCCAGTACTTC
CASSLGGRPQETQYF
>TRBD1|TRBJ2-5|TRBV13|NA
TGTGCCAGCAGCTTAAGATCACAGGGGGTATGGGAGACCCAGTACTTC
CASSLRSQGVWETQYF
>TRBD1|TRBJ1-2|TRBV5-4|NA
TGTGCCAGCAGCTTAGCTGGGACAGATAACTATGGCTACACCTTC
CASSLAGTDNYGYTF
>NA|TRBJ2-7|TRBV5-1|once
TGCGCCAGCAGCTTGGGAGCAGGGTCGGGCGAGCAGTACTTC
CASSLGAGSGEQYF